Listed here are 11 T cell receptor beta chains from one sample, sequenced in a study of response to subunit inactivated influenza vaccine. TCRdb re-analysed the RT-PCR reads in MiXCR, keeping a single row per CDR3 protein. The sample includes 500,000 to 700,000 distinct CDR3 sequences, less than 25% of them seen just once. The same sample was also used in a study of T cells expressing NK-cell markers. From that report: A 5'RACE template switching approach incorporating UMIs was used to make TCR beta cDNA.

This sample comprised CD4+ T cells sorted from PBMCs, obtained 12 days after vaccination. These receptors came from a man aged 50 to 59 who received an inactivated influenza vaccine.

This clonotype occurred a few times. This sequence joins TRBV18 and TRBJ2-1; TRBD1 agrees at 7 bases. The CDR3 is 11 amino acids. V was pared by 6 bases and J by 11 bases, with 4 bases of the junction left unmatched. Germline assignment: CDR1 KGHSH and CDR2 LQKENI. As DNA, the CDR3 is TGTGCCAGCTCTGACAGGGCCCAGCAGTTCTTC. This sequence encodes CASSDRAQQFF.

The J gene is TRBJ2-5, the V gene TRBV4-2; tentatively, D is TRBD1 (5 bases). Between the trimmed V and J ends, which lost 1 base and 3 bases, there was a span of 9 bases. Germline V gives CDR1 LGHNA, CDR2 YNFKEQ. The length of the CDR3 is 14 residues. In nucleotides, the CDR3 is TGTGCCAGCAGCCAAGTTGCCAGGGAAGAGACCCAGTACTTC. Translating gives CASSQVAREETQYF.

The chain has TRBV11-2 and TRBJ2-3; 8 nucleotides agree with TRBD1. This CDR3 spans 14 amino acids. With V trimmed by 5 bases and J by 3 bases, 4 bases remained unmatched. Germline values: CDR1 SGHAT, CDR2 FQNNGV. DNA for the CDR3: TGTGCCAGCAGCGCGGACAGGGTGACAGATACGCAGTATTTT. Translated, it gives CASSADRVTDTQYF.

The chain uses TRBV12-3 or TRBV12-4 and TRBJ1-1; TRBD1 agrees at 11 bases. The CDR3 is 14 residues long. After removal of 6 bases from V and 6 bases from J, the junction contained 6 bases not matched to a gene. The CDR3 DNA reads TGTGCCAGCAGCAGGGGACAGGGGGGGGCTGAAGCTTTCTTT. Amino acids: CASSRGQGGAEAFF.

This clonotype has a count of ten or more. The CDR3 DNA is TGTGCCTGGAAGCTGAATAATTCACCCCTCCACTTT. Residues: CAWKLNNSPLHF. The gene calls are TRBV30 and TRBJ1-6; D gene unclear. V shed 4 bases and J shed 5 bases, with 6 bases lying between them. This CDR3 comprises 12 residues. Germline CDR1 is GTSNPN and CDR2 is SVGIG (reference sequence).

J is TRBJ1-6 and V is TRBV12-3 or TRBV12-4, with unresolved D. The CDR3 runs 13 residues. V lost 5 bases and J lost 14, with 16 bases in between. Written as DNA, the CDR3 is TGTGCCAGCAGTGACGGACCGGGTGAGGCCCTCCACTTT. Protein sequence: CASSDGPGEALHF.

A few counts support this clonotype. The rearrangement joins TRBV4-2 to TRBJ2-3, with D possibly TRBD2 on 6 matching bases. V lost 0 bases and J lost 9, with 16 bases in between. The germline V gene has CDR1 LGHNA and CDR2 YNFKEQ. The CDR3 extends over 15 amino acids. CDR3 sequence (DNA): TGTGCCAGCAGCCAAGAGAGTGGGACTCAAGGCACGCAGTATTTT. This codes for CASSQESGTQGTQYF.

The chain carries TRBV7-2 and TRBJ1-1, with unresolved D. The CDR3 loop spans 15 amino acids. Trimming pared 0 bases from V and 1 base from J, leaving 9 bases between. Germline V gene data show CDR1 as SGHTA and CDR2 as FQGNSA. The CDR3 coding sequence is TGTGCCAGCAGCTTAGCCCTGGGGAAGAACACTGAAGCTTTCTTT. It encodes CASSLALGKNTEAFF.

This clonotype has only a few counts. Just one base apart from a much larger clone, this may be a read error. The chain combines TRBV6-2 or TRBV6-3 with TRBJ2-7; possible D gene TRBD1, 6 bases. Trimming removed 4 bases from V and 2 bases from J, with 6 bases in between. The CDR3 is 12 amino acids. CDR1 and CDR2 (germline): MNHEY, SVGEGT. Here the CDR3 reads CASSWTAYEQYF. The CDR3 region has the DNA TGTGCCAGCAGTTGGACAGCCTACGAGCAGTACTTC.

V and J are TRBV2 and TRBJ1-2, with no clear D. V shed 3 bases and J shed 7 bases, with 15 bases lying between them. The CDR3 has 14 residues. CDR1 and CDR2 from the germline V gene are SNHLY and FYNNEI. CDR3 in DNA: TGTGCCAGCAGTGAGGCCGTGGGTCTCCTTGGCTACACCTTC. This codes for CASSEAVGLLGYTF.

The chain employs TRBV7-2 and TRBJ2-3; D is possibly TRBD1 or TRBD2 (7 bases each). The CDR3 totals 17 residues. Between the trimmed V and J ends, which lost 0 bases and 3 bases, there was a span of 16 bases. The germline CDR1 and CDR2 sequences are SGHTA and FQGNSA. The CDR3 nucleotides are TGTGCCAGCAGCTTAGCTGGGGGAGGGACAGTGACAGATACGCAGTATTTT. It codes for CASSLAGGGTVTDTQYF. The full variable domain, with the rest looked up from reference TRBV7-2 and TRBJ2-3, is GAGVSQSPSNKVTEKGKDVELRCDPISGHTALYWYRQSLGQGLEFLIYFQGNSAPDKSGLPSDRFSAERTGGSVSTLTIQRTQQEDSAVYLCASSLAGGGTVTDTQYFGPGTRLTVL.